The 6 T cell receptor beta chains below come from one sample, sequenced in a study of CD8 T cells in ankylosing spondylitis. Via MiXCR, TCRdb re-called the 5' RACE reads, giving one row per CDR3 protein. The sample lists 380,000 or so distinct CDR3 sequences, 20% to 25% occurring once. Specimen: blood, either unsorted or a sorted T cell fraction (not recorded which). All receptors derive from a male donor with ankylosing spondylitis or in good health (not recorded which).

The J gene is TRBJ1-5, the V gene TRBV10-3, with D unresolved. Trimming stripped 3 bases from V and 0 bases from J, with 9 bases between. The germline CDR1 and CDR2 sequences are ENHRY and SYGVKD. The CDR3 covers 15 residues. The CDR3 coding sequence is TGTGCCATCAGTGAAGGGCTTAATAGCAATCAGCCCCAGCATTTT. The encoded protein is CAISEGLNSNQPQHF.

This clonotype was detected ten times or more. One end of the junction is discordant with germline, which a read error may explain. The rearrangement joins TRBV5-1 to TRBJ2-1; a possible D gene is TRBD2 (5 bases). This CDR3 contains 15 residues. Germline assignment: CDR1 SGHRS and CDR2 YFSETQ. The CDR3 loop is CASSLVAGAYNEQFF. In DNA form, the CDR3 reads TGTGCCAGCAGCTTAGTTGCCGGGGCCTACAATGAGCAGTTCTTC.

This clonotype was seen a handful of times. CDR3 amino acids: CSVDTGTGLKTQYF. CDR3 DNA sequence: TGCAGCGTTGACACCGGGACAGGGTTGAAGACCCAGTACTTC. The rearrangement uses TRBV29-1 and TRBJ2-5, with 9 bases lining up with TRBD1. CDR1 and CDR2 from the germline V gene are SQVTM and ANQGSEA. The V segment lost 3 bases and the J segment 6 bases; nucleotides outside the gene matches: 8. The CDR3 has 14 amino acids.

This clonotype was observed a handful of times. This chain's CDR3 is CASSPSVGELFF. The CDR3 nucleotides are TGTGCCAGCAGTCCCTCCGTCGGGGAGCTGTTTTTT. The gene calls are TRBV12-3 or TRBV12-4 and TRBJ2-2; D gene unclear. The CDR3 is 12 residues long. Trimming removed 5 bases at V and 7 bases at J, with 8 bases between.

The CDR3: CASSPTLLDEKLFF. DNA for the CDR3: TGTGCCAGCAGCCCCACCCTCCTGGACGAAAAACTGTTTTTT. The chain combines TRBV7-9 with TRBJ1-4; D unresolved. Germline lookup yields CDR1 SEHNR and CDR2 FQNEAQ (reference sequence). The ends were cut back, 5 bases at V and 8 bases at J, with 15 bases in the middle. The CDR3 loop spans 14 amino acids.

This clonotype occurred a few times. This chain uses TRBV11-2 with TRBJ2-5; D not resolved. V was cut by 8 bases and J by 2 bases, with 21 bases left in between. This CDR3 comprises 16 residues. The germline V gene encodes CDR1 SGHAT and CDR2 FQNNGV. For the CDR3, the DNA is TGTGCCAGCGGATCGGCGGTGATGGCATATCAAGAGACCCAGTACTTC. Amino acids: CASGSAVMAYQETQYF.